This is a list of T cell receptor beta chains from one sample in a study of blood T cell repertoires in COVID-19. Here immunoSEQ multiplex PCR was the method, and the copy in TCRdb shows in-frame clones only, minus some. The repertoire holds 100,000 to 150,000 clones, with approximately 83% as singletons. Sequencing used peripheral blood. All receptors come from a man older than 75 with active or convalescent COVID-19. Both conserved end residues are part of each CDR3. D genes are given only for firm matches. Some rows mark clone size as missing; the rest say once, few, many or name a class of expanded clone.

d_call	v_call	j_call	clone_size	cdr3_length	cdr3_nt	cdr3_aa
-	TRBV19	TRBJ1-2	once	13	TGTGCCAGTAGCCCGGGAGAAAACTATGGCTACACCTTC	CASSPGENYGYTF
-	TRBV5-1	TRBJ1-3	-	17	TGCGCCAGCAGCTTCCTTCCAAGCGGAAACTCTGGAAACACCATATATTTT	CASSFLPSGNSGNTIYF
-	TRBV7-9	TRBJ2-7	-	15	TGTGCCAGCAGCTTATCCGGGACAATCGCAGACGAGCAGTACTTC	CASSLSGTIADEQYF
TRBD1	TRBV6-5	TRBJ1-2	-	12	TGTGCCAGCAGATCAACAGGGGGTGGCTACACCTTC	CASRSTGGGYTF
-	TRBV7-2	TRBJ1-2	once	12	TGTGCCAGCAGCTTCAAACCTGGCGGCTACACCTTC	CASSFKPGGYTF
-	TRBV5-1	TRBJ1-2	-	11	TGCGCCAGCAGCACGGACAAAAGGCTCACCTTC	CASSTDKRLTF
TRBD2	TRBV5-4	TRBJ2-3	-	17	TGTGCCAGCAGCTCAACGGGACTAGCGGCCTCCACAGATACGCAGTATTTT	CASSSTGLAASTDTQYF
-	TRBV15	TRBJ1-2	-	14	TGTGCCACCAGCAGTCTCCAACGCGAGAGTGGCTACACCTTC	CATSSLQRESGYTF
-	TRBV11-2	TRBJ2-3	-	15	TGTGCCAGCAGCCGGGCGGGCACTTACACAGATACGCAGTATTTT	CASSRAGTYTDTQYF
TRBD2	TRBV3-1/TRBV3-2	TRBJ2-1	once	19	TGTGCCAGCAGCCGTGGACTAGCGGGAGGAAAGGGCTCCTACAATGAGCAGTTCTTC	CASSRGLAGGKGSYNEQFF
TRBD1	TRBV2	TRBJ1-2	-	16	TGTGCCAGCACCCGGGACAGGGAGAAGCCCCTCCGGGGCTACACCTTC	CASTRDREKPLRGYTF
TRBD1	TRBV28	TRBJ2-7	-	15	TGTGCCAGCAGGGGGCGACAGGGGGTATCCTACGAGCAGTACTTC	CASRGRQGVSYEQYF
-	TRBV29-1	TRBJ2-7	once	14	TGCAGCGTTGAATCTTATCTGGGGAGCTCCTATCAGTACTTC	CSVESYLGSSYQYF
TRBD2	TRBV7-2	TRBJ2-1	-	17	TGTGCCAGCAGCTTAGCGGGGGGGACGGCTTCCTACAATGAGCAGTTCTTC	CASSLAGGTASYNEQFF
-	TRBV5-6	TRBJ1-6	-	15	TGTGCCAGCAGCTTGGCAGGGGAGTTTAATTCACCCCTCCACTTT	CASSLAGEFNSPLHF
-	TRBV29-1	TRBJ1-2	-	15	TGCAGCGTTGAAGATCATGGTGGGGGGTTGGATGGCTACACCTTC	CSVEDHGGGLDGYTF
-	TRBV7-9	TRBJ1-1	-	16	TGTGCCAGCAGCCGACCCGACACAGGGTTGGGGACTGAAGCTTTCTTT	CASSRPDTGLGTEAFF
TRBD1	TRBV10-3	TRBJ1-2	-	16	TGTGCCATCAGTGGAACCGGGACAGGGGAGCAAGGTGGCTACACCTTC	CAISGTGTGEQGGYTF
TRBD2	TRBV9	TRBJ2-1	few	18	TGTGCCAGCAGCGTCGGGACTAGCGGGTCTCGCTCCTACAATGAGCAGTTCTTC	CASSVGTSGSRSYNEQFF
TRBD1	TRBV11-3	TRBJ2-3	-	14	TGTGCCAGCAGCCGGGACAGATACACAGATACGCAGTATTTT	CASSRDRYTDTQYF
-	TRBV21-1	TRBJ2-2	-	15	TGTGCCAGCAGCAAAGCGGGACAGGGCGCCGGGGAGCTGTTTTTT	CASSKAGQGAGELFF
-	TRBV6-1	TRBJ1-5	-	13	TGTGCCAGCAGTGAAGAGCGTGGCAGCCCGCCGCATTTT	CASSEERGSPPHF
TRBD1	TRBV10-3	TRBJ2-3	-	13	TGTGCCACACGGGACAGCCGCACAGATACGCAGTATTTT	CATRDSRTDTQYF
-	TRBV28	TRBJ1-3	once	15	TGTGCCAGCAGTCAGACCCCGGGAGGGGGAAACACCATATATTTT	CASSQTPGGGNTIYF
-	TRBV20-1	TRBJ1-2	few	10	TGCAGTGCTAGAGAGGGCGGCTACACCTTC	CSAREGGYTF
-	TRBV29-1	TRBJ1-2	-	14	TGCAGCGTTGGAGTGCCGGGACACTCATATGGCTACACCTTC	CSVGVPGHSYGYTF
-	TRBV20-1	TRBJ1-2	-	11	TGCAGTGCTAACCTAGATGATGGCTACACCTTC	CSANLDDGYTF
TRBD1	TRBV19	TRBJ1-2	few	16	TGTGCCAGTAGTATAAGAGAAGGAGGGACAGGGTACGGCTACACCTTC	CASSIREGGTGYGYTF
TRBD2	TRBV7-3	TRBJ2-1	-	15	TGTGCCAGCAGCTTATCTGTATCGGCGGGAGGCTCTCTGGTCTTC	CASSLSVSAGGSLVF
TRBD1	TRBV24-1	TRBJ2-5	-	17	TGTGCCACCAGTGATCCCGATCCGGGACAGCTACAAGAGACCCAGTACTTC	CATSDPDPGQLQETQYF
-	TRBV5-1	TRBJ2-7	-	13	TGCGCCAGCAGCTTGGCACAGCCCTACGAGCAGTACTTC	CASSLAQPYEQYF
-	TRBV12-3/TRBV12-4	TRBJ1-1	-	13	TGTGCCAGCAGTTTTCGGGATAACACTGAAGCTTTCTTT	CASSFRDNTEAFF
-	TRBV30	TRBJ1-5	-	16	TGTGCCTGGGATAGGTACAGTGACATTAGCAATCAGCCCCAGCATTTT	CAWDRYSDISNQPQHF
-	TRBV15	TRBJ2-1	-	15	TGTGCCACCAGCCCTTCAGGACAGCCATACAATGAGCAGTTCTTC	CATSPSGQPYNEQFF
-	TRBV27	TRBJ1-2	-	17	TGTGCCAGCAGGCATAGATCCGGGAAGGAATGGGACTATGGCTACACCTTC	CASRHRSGKEWDYGYTF
-	TRBV5-1	TRBJ1-1	once	13	TGCGCCAGCAGCTGGACAGTGAACACTGAAGCTTTCTTT	CASSWTVNTEAFF
-	TRBV5-6	TRBJ1-2	-	15	TGTGCCAGCAGCCTCCGGGGGGCACGGGACTATGGCTACACCTTC	CASSLRGARDYGYTF
-	TRBV23-1	TRBJ1-4	once	15	TGCGCCAGCAGTCACCCAGCGGCCCCTAATGAAAAACTGTTTTTT	CASSHPAAPNEKLFF
-	TRBV5-4	TRBJ2-5	-	17	TGTGCCAGCAGCCAGGGAATCGGGGGGCGCGGTCAAGAGACCCAGTACTTC	CASSQGIGGRGQETQYF
TRBD1	TRBV19	TRBJ1-4	-	15	TGTGCCAGTGCTGACCCCGGGACAGTTTTAGAAAAACTGTTTTTT	CASADPGTVLEKLFF
TRBD2	TRBV9	TRBJ2-5	-	15	TGTGCCAGCAGCGTGACTAGCGGGACTGTAGAGACCCAGTACTTC	CASSVTSGTVETQYF
TRBD2	TRBV24-1	TRBJ2-1	-	19	TGTGCCACCAGTCTTGGGCCTAGCGGGGGCGTTGGGGCCTACAATGAGCAGTTCTTC	CATSLGPSGGVGAYNEQFF
-	TRBV5-1	TRBJ1-1	-	14	TGCGCCAGCAGCTTGTTTCGAGGCTCCACTGAAGCTTTCTTT	CASSLFRGSTEAFF
-	TRBV2	TRBJ1-3	-	13	TGTGCCAGCAGGGACAGCTCTGGAAACACCATATATTTT	CASRDSSGNTIYF
TRBD1	TRBV3-1/TRBV3-2	TRBJ2-5	few	15	TGTGCCAGCAGCCAAGATCACAGGGGGCAGGAGACCCAGTACTTC	CASSQDHRGQETQYF
-	TRBV7-2	TRBJ1-1	-	14	TGTGCCAGCAGCTTAGGAGGACAGCACACTGAAGCTTTCTTT	CASSLGGQHTEAFF
-	TRBV7-6	TRBJ2-1	-	14	TGTGCCAGCAGCTCTACGGGACACTACAATGAGCAGTTCTTC	CASSSTGHYNEQFF
TRBD2	TRBV7-9	TRBJ2-3	-	15	TGTGCCAGCAGCCCGGGTACTAGCGGGAGGTATACGCAGTATTTT	CASSPGTSGRYTQYF
-	TRBV5-5	TRBJ1-5	-	14	TGTGCCAGCAGCTTTGGACAAGCCAATCAGCCCCAGCATTTT	CASSFGQANQPQHF
-	TRBV7-2	TRBJ2-4	once	16	TGTGCCAGCAGCTCATCCCGCGGGGCGGGATGGGACATTCAGTACTTC	CASSSSRGAGWDIQYF
TRBD2	TRBV10-1	TRBJ2-4	-	17	TGCGCCAGCAGTGACCCTGCGGGACTAGCGGTCAAAAACATTCAGTACTTC	CASSDPAGLAVKNIQYF
TRBD2	TRBV11-2	TRBJ2-1	-	15	TGTGCCAGCAGCGCGCTAACCCTAGCGGCGCGAAGGCAGTTCTTC	CASSALTLAARRQFF
-	TRBV20-1	TRBJ2-3	-	12	TGCAGTGCTAGTGGCGTAGTAGATACGCAGTATTTT	CSASGVVDTQYF